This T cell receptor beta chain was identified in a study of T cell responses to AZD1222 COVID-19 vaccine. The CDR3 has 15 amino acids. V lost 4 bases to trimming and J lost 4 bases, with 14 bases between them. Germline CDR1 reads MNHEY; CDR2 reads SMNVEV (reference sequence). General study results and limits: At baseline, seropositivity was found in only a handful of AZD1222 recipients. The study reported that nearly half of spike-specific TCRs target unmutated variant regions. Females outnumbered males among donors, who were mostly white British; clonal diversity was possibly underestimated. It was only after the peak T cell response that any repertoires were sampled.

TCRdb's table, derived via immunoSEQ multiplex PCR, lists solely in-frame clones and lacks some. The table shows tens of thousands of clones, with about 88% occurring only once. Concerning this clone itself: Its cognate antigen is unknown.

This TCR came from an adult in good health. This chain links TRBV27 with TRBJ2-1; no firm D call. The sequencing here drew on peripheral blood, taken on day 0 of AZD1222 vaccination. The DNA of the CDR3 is TGTGCCAGCAGTTCATCCCCCCACCCTTACAATGAGCAGTTCTTC. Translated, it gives CASSSSPHPYNEQFF.